One sample yielded the 13 T cell receptor beta chains listed below, sequenced in a study of somatic mutations in cytotoxic T cells in rheumatoid arthritis. Clones were sequenced by immunoSEQ multiplex PCR, and TCRdb holds only the in-frame ones, with some missing. The sample holds fewer than 13,000 clones, more than 65% seen once. The material sequenced was CD8+ T cells sorted from blood. These receptors all stem from a man in his 60s in good health.

This rearrangement joins TRBV28 to TRBJ2-1; 11 bases are a match to TRBD1. Germline trimming cut 9 bases from V and 2 bases from J; bases unmatched to any gene: 9. The CDR3 spans 16 residues. In germline, CDR1 is MDHEN, CDR2 SYDVKM. In nucleotides, the CDR3 is TGTGCCAGTCTCCTTGGGACAGGGGGGGCCTACAATGAGCAGTTCTTC. This sequence encodes CASLLGTGGAYNEQFF.

The J gene is TRBJ1-1, the V gene TRBV15; D remains unclear. V lost 0 bases, J lost 8 bases, and 10 bases lay in between. This CDR3 region has 13 residues. Looked up from germline, CDR1 is LNHNV and CDR2 is YYDKDF (reference sequence). CDR3 in amino acids: CATSRDEGSEAFF. CDR3 in DNA: TGTGCCACCAGCAGAGACGAGGGATCAGAAGCTTTCTTT.

The chain employs TRBV10-3 and TRBJ2-1; no firm D call. CDR3 length: 13 residues. CDR1 is ENHRY and CDR2 is SYGVKD in the germline V gene. Between the trimmed V and J ends, which lost 6 bases and 4 bases, there was a span of 10 bases. This chain's CDR3 is CAISPEWYNEQFF. CDR3 bases: TGTGCCATCAGCCCCGAGTGGTACAATGAGCAGTTCTTC.

The chain couples TRBV19 to TRBJ2-1; D remains unclear. CDR1 is LNHDA, CDR2 SQIVND, per germline (reference sequence). The V gene lost 8 bases and the J gene lost 0 bases, with 14 bases spanning the gap. The CDR3 loop spans 15 amino acids. Written as DNA, the CDR3 is TGTGCCAGTTGTAAGGCAGGAAGCTCCTACAATGAGCAGTTCTTC. Translation gives CASCKAGSSYNEQFF.

Only a few counts were recorded for this clone. The chain carries TRBV15 and TRBJ2-2; 9 nucleotides agree with TRBD1. V shed 1 base and J 5 bases; nucleotides not matched to a gene: 2. The CDR3 runs 15 residues. Per germline, CDR1 LNHNV and CDR2 YYDKDF (reference sequence). The DNA for the CDR3 is TGTGCCACCAGCAGAGGGACAGGGGAAACCGGGGAGCTGTTTTTT. It yields the protein CATSRGTGETGELFF.

This clone has only a few counts. The chain carries TRBV28 and TRBJ1-2; the D gene is possibly TRBD1 (5 bases). This CDR3 contains 15 residues. Trimming took off 6 bases at V and 4 bases at J, with 18 bases between the two ends. Germline V gene data show CDR1 as MDHEN and CDR2 as SYDVKM. The DNA of the CDR3 is TGTGCCAGCAGCTTTAGCGCCTTAGGGGCCTATGGCTACACCTTC. This encodes CASSFSALGAYGYTF.

The chain carries TRBV4-1 and TRBJ2-3; unclear D gene. The germline V gene has CDR1 MGHRA and CDR2 YSYEKL. This CDR3 has 15 amino acids. Trimming took 0 bases from V and 0 from J, leaving 7 bases between them. CDR3 amino acids: CASSQDPMSTDTQYF. DNA for the CDR3: TGCGCCAGCAGCCAAGATCCGATGAGCACAGATACGCAGTATTTT.

This rearrangement joins TRBV7-2 to TRBJ2-3; tentative D call: TRBD2 (5 bases). CDR1 and CDR2 (germline): SGHTA, FQGNSA. There are 13 residues in the CDR3. V lost 5 bases and J 6 bases, leaving 12 bases between the germline ends. The CDR3: CASSREFSDTQYF. The CDR3 DNA sequence: TGTGCCAGCAGCAGGGAGTTTAGTGATACGCAGTATTTT.

The CDR3 is CASSGPILAGGGSEQFF. Written as DNA, the CDR3 is TGTGCCAGCAGTGGCCCTATTCTAGCGGGAGGGGGGTCGGAGCAGTTCTTC. The rearrangement links TRBV28 to TRBJ2-1, with TRBD2 identical over 12 bases. The CDR3 spans 17 residues. From germline, CDR1 is MDHEN and CDR2 SYDVKM. V lost 5 bases and J lost 10; bases outside the gene matches: 15.

This clone was seen more than once but under ten times. The chain employs TRBV4-2 and TRBJ2-7; D may correspond to TRBD1 or TRBD2 (6 bases each). V lost 3 bases to trimming and J lost 3 bases, with 15 bases between them. The length of the CDR3 is 15 residues. Germline-derived CDR1 and CDR2 are LGHNA and YNFKEQ. The CDR3 protein is CASSQAPGADYEQYF. In nucleotides, the CDR3 is TGTGCCAGCAGCCAGGCACCGGGGGCTGACTACGAGCAGTACTTC.

The chain uses TRBV7-3 and TRBJ1-1; D is perhaps TRBD1 (6 bases). Germline lookup yields CDR1 SGHTA and CDR2 FQGTGA. The CDR3 is made up of 16 amino acids. Trimming pared 2 bases from V and 5 bases from J, leaving 18 bases between. CDR3 DNA sequence: TGTGCCAGCAGCTTAGACTCTGACAGGTATAGAACTGAAGCTTTCTTT. It specifies CASSLDSDRYRTEAFF.

The chain has TRBV4-3 and TRBJ2-7, with D maybe TRBD1 (6 bases). The CDR3 loop spans 14 amino acids. With 3 bases removed from V and 5 bases from J, the gap between germline ends came to 14 bases. CDR1 LGHNA and CDR2 YSLEER come from the germline V gene. This CDR3 reads CASSHHNNRDEQYF. Written as DNA, the CDR3 is TGCGCCAGCAGCCACCACAACAACAGGGACGAGCAGTACTTC.

A few counts support this clone. J is TRBJ2-1 and V is TRBV19, with D possibly being TRBD2 (5 bases). Germline loops: CDR1 LNHDA, CDR2 SQIVND (reference sequence). The V gene lost 6 bases and the J gene lost 9 bases, with 15 bases spanning the gap. The CDR3 loop spans 13 amino acids. Here the CDR3 DNA reads TGTGCCAGTAGGTCGGCTAGCTTCGGTGAGCAGTTCTTC. Its protein is CASRSASFGEQFF.